A selection of T cell receptor beta chains follows, all from one sample in a study of CD8 T cells in ankylosing spondylitis. TCRdb analysed the 5' RACE reads with MiXCR anew, one entry per CDR3 protein. The sample contains 30,000 or so distinct CDR3 sequences, about 5.2% of which appear only once. The sequencing sample was made of blood, either unsorted or a sorted T cell fraction (not recorded which). These TCRs come from a female donor with ankylosing spondylitis or in good health (not recorded which). Each CDR3 is given with its conserved first and last residue. A D gene is named only where the DNA matches it firmly. The listing skips clone size in some rows; elsewhere it reads once, few, many or a size class.

TRBJ2-2,TRBV9,many,TRBD1,TGTGCCAGCACCCAGGGGGCGCACAACACCGGGGAGCTGTTTTTT,CASTQGAHNTGELFF
TRBJ2-3,TRBV9,many,TRBD2,TGTGCCAGCAGCCTACTAGCGGGAGGGCCAGGAGATACGCAGTATTTT,CASSLLAGGPGDTQYF
TRBJ2-3,TRBV9,-,-,TGTGCCAGCAGCGTAGGGGGGAAGACAGATACGCAGTATTTT,CASSVGGKTDTQYF
TRBJ2-7,TRBV9,few,TRBD1,TGTGCCAGCAGCGCCTCCGGGACAGGGCAGTCCGAGCAGTACTTC,CASSASGTGQSEQYF
TRBJ2-7,TRBV9,many,TRBD2,TGTGCCAGCAGCGTAGACTTAGCGGGAGGACTCTACGAGCAGTACTTC,CASSVDLAGGLYEQYF
TRBJ2-3,TRBV9,many,TRBD1,TGTGCCAGCAGCGTGACCCTGGGACAGGGGGCCCCAGATACGCAGTATTTT,CASSVTLGQGAPDTQYF
TRBJ2-1,TRBV9,many,TRBD1,TGTGCCAGCAGCACTCCAGGGGGCCAGAATGAGCAGTTCTTC,CASSTPGGQNEQFF
TRBJ1-1,TRBV9,many,-,TGTGCCAGCAGCGTAGAGGTAGGGAATGGAGCTTTCTTT,CASSVEVGNGAFF
TRBJ1-4,TRBV9,medium-sized,-,TGTGCCAGCAGCGTTGGGACCTTGAATGAAAAACTGTTTTTT,CASSVGTLNEKLFF
TRBJ2-7,TRBV9,many,-,TGTGCCAGCAGCGTAGCAAAGTCCTCCTACGAGCAGTACTTC,CASSVAKSSYEQYF
TRBJ1-5,TRBV9,many,-,TGTGCCAGCAGCGTCGATCCGGGGGGAGGTCAGCCCCAGCATTTT,CASSVDPGGGQPQHF
TRBJ2-1,TRBV9,many,TRBD2,TGTGCCAGCAGCGTAGTTGGGGGCGGGAGGAATGAGCAGTTCTTC,CASSVVGGGRNEQFF
TRBJ1-6,TRBV9,many,TRBD1,TGTGCCAGCAGCTCGCAGGGGGGATCCTATAATTCACCCCTCCACTTT,CASSSQGGSYNSPLHF
TRBJ2-1,TRBV9,many,TRBD2,TGTGCCAGCAGCGGGCTAGCGGGGGGCTACAATGAGCAGTTCTTC,CASSGLAGGYNEQFF
TRBJ1-3,TRBV9,medium-sized,-,TGTGCCAGCAGCGTAGGGACAGCCGCCGGAAACACCATATATTTT,CASSVGTAAGNTIYF
TRBJ2-7,TRBV9,many,-,TGTGCCAGCAGCGCCTCGGCGGGGAGCTACGAGCAGTACTTC,CASSASAGSYEQYF
TRBJ2-4,TRBV29-1,many,TRBD1,TGCAGCGTCGGGACAGGCTTGGACAAAAGCAACATTCAGTACTTC,CSVGTGLDKSNIQYF
TRBJ1-5,TRBV9,many,-,TGTGCCAGCAGCGTCACCCCTTGGGGGCCCCAGCATTTT,CASSVTPWGPQHF
TRBJ2-3,TRBV9,many,-,TGTGCCAGCAGCGTAAGTTCGGGCGGGGGCACCACAGATACGCAGTATTTT,CASSVSSGGGTTDTQYF
TRBJ2-5,TRBV9,medium-sized,-,TGTGCCAGCAGCGTAATGCTGGGGGGCGTCGAGACCCAGTACTTC,CASSVMLGGVETQYF
TRBJ2-1,TRBV9,many,-,TGTGCCAGCAGCGTAGGCGTCGATGAGCAGTTCTTC,CASSVGVDEQFF
TRBJ2-5,TRBV9,-,-,TGTGCCAGCAGCGGAACAGGGAATCAAGAGACCCAGTACTTC,CASSGTGNQETQYF
TRBJ1-1,TRBV9,many,-,TGTGCCAGCAGCCCCGATGGCACTGAAGCTTTCTTT,CASSPDGTEAFF
TRBJ2-1,TRBV9,-,-,TGTGCCAGCAGCGTAGATGAGCGGCCGTGGAATGAGCAGTTCTTC,CASSVDERPWNEQFF
TRBJ1-1,TRBV9,many,-,TGTGCCAGCAGCGTAGCTACGTCGAACACTGAAGCTTTCTTT,CASSVATSNTEAFF
TRBJ1-6,TRBV9,-,-,TGTGCCAGCAGCCCTCAGGGGTCCTATAATTCACCCCTCCACTTT,CASSPQGSYNSPLHF
TRBJ2-7,TRBV9,many,-,TGTGCCAGCAGCGTAGCGGTCGGGAGCGGTTACGAGCAGTACTTC,CASSVAVGSGYEQYF
TRBJ1-2,TRBV9,many,-,TGTGCCAGCAGCGTAAAGGGTAGAGGGCCTCTGGTAGGCTACACCTTC,CASSVKGRGPLVGYTF
TRBJ2-3,TRBV9,medium-sized,TRBD1,TGTGCCAGCAGCGTCACGGGACAGGGCACAGATACGCAGTATTTT,CASSVTGQGTDTQYF
TRBJ2-2,TRBV9,many,-,TGTGCCAGCAGCGTAGGTCCGAACACCGGGGAGCTGTTTTTT,CASSVGPNTGELFF
TRBJ2-2,TRBV9,-,-,TGTGCCAGCAGCTCGTTGGGCTCGAACACCGGGGAGCTGTTTTTT,CASSSLGSNTGELFF
TRBJ2-3,TRBV9,many,TRBD2,TGTGCCAGCAGCGGCCCGCTAGCGGGGGCAGATACGCAGTATTTT,CASSGPLAGADTQYF
TRBJ2-7,TRBV9,many,-,TGTGCCAGCAGCGGGACGCCCTCATCCTACGAGCAGTACTTC,CASSGTPSSYEQYF
TRBJ2-1,TRBV9,few,TRBD2,TGTGCCAGCAGCCCTTCGTCTAGCGGGGGGGCAGGTGAGCAGTTCTTC,CASSPSSSGGAGEQFF
TRBJ2-1,TRBV9,many,TRBD2,TGTGCCAGCAGCGGTAGCGGGTCCTCCTACAATGAGCAGTTCTTC,CASSGSGSSYNEQFF
TRBJ1-1,TRBV9,many,TRBD1,TGTGCCAGCAGCAAGGGACAGGGGGCTCCTGAAGCTTTCTTT,CASSKGQGAPEAFF
TRBJ2-5,TRBV9,many,TRBD1,TGTGCCAGCAGCGCCACCGGGACAGGCCCGCAGGTTACCCAGTACTTC,CASSATGTGPQVTQYF
TRBJ1-1,TRBV9,many,-,TGTGCCAGCAGCCATGGAAGGGGACCTGAAGCTTTCTTT,CASSHGRGPEAFF
TRBJ2-3,TRBV9,many,-,TGTGCCAGCAGCGTAGGACCTCAGAAGGGTAAGGGAGATACGCAGTATTTT,CASSVGPQKGKGDTQYF
TRBJ2-1,TRBV9,many,TRBD2,TGTGCCAGCAGCGGACGGGGACTAGCGGGGAATGAGCAGTTCTTC,CASSGRGLAGNEQFF
TRBJ2-5,TRBV9,many,-,TGTGCCAGCAGCGTAGGGAGGGTGGAGACCCAGTACTTC,CASSVGRVETQYF
TRBJ2-3,TRBV9,many,-,TGTGCCAGCAGCGGAGGGACGGTTAGCACAGATACGCAGTATTTT,CASSGGTVSTDTQYF
TRBJ2-4,TRBV9,many,TRBD1,TGTGCCAGCAGCGCATCGGGACAGGGGGGAAACATTCAGTACTTC,CASSASGQGGNIQYF
TRBJ1-2,TRBV9,many,TRBD1,TGTGCCAGCAGCGTAGATATGTGGGGGACAGGGAGAGGAGCCTATGGCTACACCTTC,CASSVDMWGTGRGAYGYTF